This entry is about one T cell receptor beta chain. Its antigen is not yet known. Base qualities are not recorded, but no much larger clone differs from it by a single base. Library creation used the immunoSEQ multiplex PCR assay. TCRdb retrieved this table from immuneACCESS and kept in-frame rearrangements only. Not all clones are present; in checked studies, unresolved V genes account for under half, and no reason is known for the remainder. This sample comprises over 150,000 clones, approximately 94% of them detected only once. The ten top clones hold 1.2% to 1.5% of the sample. Reading the germline V gene gives CDR1 SNHLY and CDR2 FYNNEI. The CDR3 measures 12 amino acids from cysteine to phenylalanine. Of all the DNA, just the CDR3 is kept, 36 bases in frame from base 1. Between the V and J ends, shortened by 6 bases and 3 bases respectively, the junction contains 5 bases. This sample is part of a study of control samples from healthy donors and cancer patients (dated by TCRdb to the early 2020s).

Sequences were obtained from blood. The rearrangement combines TRBV2 with TRBJ1-4; there is no confident call for the D gene. The receptor was isolated from a woman under 30 in good health. CDR3 loop: CASRSANEKLFF. The DNA sequence reads TGTGCCAGCAGGTCTGCTAATGAAAAACTGTTTTTT.